Following are 17 T cell receptor beta chains from one sample sequenced in a study of identical twins. TCRdb re-called the 5' RACE reads with MiXCR, one entry per CDR3 protein. The sample lists about 890,000 distinct CDR3 sequences, roughly an eighth occurring once. These data were likewise used in another study, on yellow fever vaccine responses in identical twins.

The sequencing sample was made of PBMCs. These receptors originate from a woman between 18 and 29 years old in good health.

The sample holds a few counts of this clonotype. The chain is built from TRBV3-1 and TRBJ2-7; 7 bases line up with TRBD2. The CDR3 has 16 amino acids. Trimming removed 0 bases from V and 3 bases from J; junction bases left unmatched: 8. Germline CDR1 is LGHDT and CDR2 is YNNKEL (reference sequence). CDR3 amino acids: CASSQDWTSSFYEQYF. The CDR3 nucleotides are TGTGCCAGCAGCCAAGATTGGACTAGTAGTTTCTACGAGCAGTACTTC.

This chain uses TRBV6-1 with TRBJ2-7; 12 bases are a match to TRBD2. The CDR3 is made up of 17 amino acids. Germline-derived CDR1 and CDR2 are MNHNS and SASEGT. The V gene end was trimmed by 5 bases and the J gene end by 4 bases; junction bases not matched to a gene: 12. The CDR3 region is CASSPGLAGYSPYEQYF. DNA of the CDR3: TGTGCCAGCAGTCCCGGACTAGCGGGATATTCTCCTTACGAGCAGTACTTC.

V is TRBV6-5 and J is TRBJ1-6; 8 bases are shared with TRBD1. The CDR3 is 15 residues long. CDR1 and CDR2 from the germline V gene are MNHEY and SVGAGI. V shed 2 bases, J shed 6 bases, and the junction held 3 bases outside the gene matches. CDR3 protein: CASSYHRGSNSPLHF. The CDR3 bases are TGTGCCAGCAGTTACCACAGGGGGAGTAATTCACCCCTCCACTTT.

This clonotype has only a few counts. V gene TRBV29-1 combines with J gene TRBJ2-2; D gene unclear. Germline V gives CDR1 SQVTM, CDR2 ANQGSEA. The CDR3 has 14 residues. The V end was cut by 6 bases, the J end by 4 bases, with 15 bases between. CDR3 sequence (DNA): TGCAGCGTAAAGCCAAGGGAAGTCACCGGGGAGCTGTTTTTT. Protein product: CSVKPREVTGELFF.

V and J are TRBV10-3 and TRBJ2-2; the D gene is possibly TRBD2 (5 bases). The CDR3 loop spans 13 amino acids. Trimming pared 2 bases from V and 6 bases from J, leaving 7 bases between. Germline CDR1 is ENHRY and CDR2 is SYGVKD. CDR3 DNA sequence: TGTGCCATCAGTGAGGGTAGCGCCGGGGAGCTGTTTTTT. Translation gives CAISEGSAGELFF.

The chain carries TRBV7-9 and TRBJ2-5; 7 nucleotides agree with TRBD1. With 3 bases clipped from V and 3 bases from J, the junction kept 7 bases outside the gene matches. The CDR3 is made up of 15 amino acids. Germline assignment: CDR1 SEHNR and CDR2 FQNEAQ (reference sequence). CDR3 protein: CASSFPGQIKETQYF. DNA of the CDR3: TGTGCCAGCAGCTTCCCGGGACAGATCAAAGAGACCCAGTACTTC.

CDR3 nucleotide sequence: TGCAGCGTTTACAGGGTTAACTATGGCTACACCTTC. This sequence encodes CSVYRVNYGYTF. The chain uses TRBV29-1 and TRBJ1-2; possibly TRBD1 for D (6 bases). V gave up 5 bases and J gave up 1 base, with 8 bases separating them. The CDR3 runs 12 residues. CDR1 and CDR2 from the germline V gene are SQVTM and ANQGSEA.

This clonotype was detected ten times or more. This chain uses TRBV12-3 or TRBV12-4 with TRBJ2-5; D ambiguous. The CDR3 contains 13 residues. Trimming cost V 3 bases and J 1 base, with 6 bases left between them. The CDR3 here is CASSFWIQETQYF. CDR3 sequence (DNA): TGTGCCAGCAGTTTTTGGATCCAAGAGACCCAGTACTTC.

The chain combines TRBV20-1 with TRBJ1-3, with D tentatively TRBD1 (6 bases). Per the germline V gene, CDR1 is DFQATT and CDR2 is SNEGSKA (reference sequence). The V and J ends lost 4 bases and 4 bases respectively, with 14 bases between them. The CDR3 spans 14 residues. For the CDR3, the DNA is TGCAGTGCTAATGAACAGGGTTTGGGAAACACCATATATTTT. Its translation is CSANEQGLGNTIYF.

In its sample, this clonotype was seen a few times. V is TRBV12-3 or TRBV12-4 and J is TRBJ2-1; D call uncertain. Trimming left V 1 base short and J 6 bases short, with 7 bases between. The CDR3 sequence is 13 residues long. The CDR3 protein is CASSLGSLNEQFF. The DNA for the CDR3 is TGTGCCAGCAGTTTAGGGTCCCTCAATGAGCAGTTCTTC.

This clonotype was recorded only once. J is TRBJ2-5 and V is TRBV4-2; 9 bases are shared with TRBD2. CDR1 and CDR2 (germline): LGHNA, YNFKEQ. This CDR3 has 22 residues. The trim removed 4 bases at V and 5 bases at J, leaving 29 bases unmatched. The CDR3 DNA reads TGTGCCAGCAGCCTCACCCGAAAGACCAGGGTAGCGGGAGAGACGGCACGGGAGACCCAGTACTTC. Translating it yields CASSLTRKTRVAGETARETQYF.

The chain recombines TRBV20-1 with TRBJ2-7, with TRBD2 matching 11 bases. The germline gives CDR1 DFQATT, CDR2 SNEGSKA (reference sequence). CDR3 length: 16 residues. Trimming at V came to 4 bases and at J to 2 bases, leaving 10 bases not matched to a gene. The CDR3 nucleotides are TGCAGTGCTAATACCCTAGCGGGGGGAACTACCTACGAGCAGTACTTC. It yields the protein CSANTLAGGTTYEQYF.

The chain uses TRBV28 and TRBJ1-5, with a tentative D call TRBD1 (5 bases). V lost 3 bases to trimming and J lost 6 bases, with 9 bases between them. The V gene's germline CDR1 is MDHEN and CDR2 SYDVKM. This CDR3 comprises 13 residues. CDR3 sequence (DNA): TGTGCCAGCAGTTTTTCAGGGAGTCAGCCCCAGCATTTT. Protein product: CASSFSGSQPQHF.

This clonotype was found a few times. The chain uses TRBV27 and TRBJ2-1; no firm D call. Germline lookup yields CDR1 MNHEY and CDR2 SMNVEV (reference sequence). V was trimmed by 6 bases and J by 5 bases, leaving 8 bases between them. The CDR3 has 12 residues. This CDR3 is CASSPRHNEQFF. DNA of the CDR3: TGTGCCAGCAGCCCCAGGCACAATGAGCAGTTCTTC.

This clonotype was observed a handful of times. The gene calls are TRBV10-3 and TRBJ2-7, with 8 bases that match TRBD2. The V gene's germline CDR1 is ENHRY and CDR2 SYGVKD. This CDR3 has 14 residues. J was trimmed by 5 bases and V by 8 bases; bases with no gene match: 11. The CDR3 loop reads CAIQGREGLDEQYF. CDR3 sequence (DNA): TGTGCCATCCAAGGACGGGAGGGCTTGGACGAGCAGTACTTC.

This chain uses TRBV20-1 with TRBJ1-2; 10 nucleotides match TRBD1. With 2 bases clipped from V and 6 bases from J, the junction kept 15 bases outside the gene matches. The CDR3 totals 17 residues. CDR1 and CDR2 from the germline V gene are DFQATT and SNEGSKA (reference sequence). CDR3 in amino acids: CSARLSGQGPGKDGYTF. CDR3 coding DNA: TGCAGTGCTAGACTGTCGGGACAGGGGCCAGGAAAGGATGGCTACACCTTC.

The J gene is TRBJ1-2, the V gene TRBV12-3 or TRBV12-4; D is possibly TRBD1 (6 bases). V was clipped by 7 bases and J by 3 bases, with 18 bases between them. The CDR3 runs to 15 residues. CDR3 nucleotides: TGTGCCAGCACAAAGTGGGGGGGGCGAGACTATGGCTACACCTTC. It yields the protein CASTKWGGRDYGYTF.